The clone carrying this T cell receptor beta chain was observed once. Its antigen is currently unknown. The data were taken from a study of a mutant IDH1 vaccine in newly diagnosed glioma. As for the study in general: Either 4-6 weeks after radiotherapy alone or alongside temozolomide, vaccination was begun. Treated patients, averaging roughly 44 years, were around 62% male and approximately 38% female.

Trimming left V 3 bases short and J 3 bases short, with 5 bases between. Looked up from germline, CDR1 is WSHSY and CDR2 is SAAADI. The CDR3 is 12 amino acids. Data came from immunoSEQ multiplex PCR; TCRdb stores just in-frame clones and leaves some out. The profile shows about 58,000 clones, roughly 79% of them singletons. Time point of the sample: week 35, safety follow-up. The content of each vaccine dose was 300 ug of mutant IDH1 20-mer peptide, and topical imiquimod accompanied it. There were new WHO grade 3 or 4 astrocytomas in the donors, and these were IDH1-mutant and ATRX-lost. Sequences were derived from PBMCs, sampled from a glioma patient whose treatment included an IDH1 peptide vaccine. The chain carries TRBV10-2 and TRBJ1-2; D is perhaps TRBD1 (5 bases). This receptor was taken from a man aged 35-49 years with glioma. In DNA form, the CDR3 reads TGCGCCAGCAGTGACAGGGACTATGGCTACACCTTC. It specifies CASSDRDYGYTF.